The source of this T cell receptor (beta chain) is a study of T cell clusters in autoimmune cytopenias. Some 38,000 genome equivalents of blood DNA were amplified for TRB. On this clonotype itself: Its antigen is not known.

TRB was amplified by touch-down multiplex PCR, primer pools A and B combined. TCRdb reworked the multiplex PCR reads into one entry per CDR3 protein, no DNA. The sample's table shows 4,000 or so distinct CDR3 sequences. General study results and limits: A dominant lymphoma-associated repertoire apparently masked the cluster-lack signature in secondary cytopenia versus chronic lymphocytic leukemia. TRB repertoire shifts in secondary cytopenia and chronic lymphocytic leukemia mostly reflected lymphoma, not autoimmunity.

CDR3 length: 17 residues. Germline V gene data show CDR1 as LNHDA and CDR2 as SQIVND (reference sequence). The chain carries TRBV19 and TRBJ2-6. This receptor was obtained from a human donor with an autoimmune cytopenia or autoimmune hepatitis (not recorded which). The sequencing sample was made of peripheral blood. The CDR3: CASTVLRTGSGANVLTF.